This TCR beta chain was found in a study of T cells in Graves' hyperthyroidism and ophthalmopathy. Amplified TCR beta CDR3 regions came from RNA transcripts. TCR CDR3 regions were first amplified by RT-PCR with HTBI primers. Via MiXCR, TCRdb re-called the multiplex PCR reads, giving one row per CDR3 protein. This sample has hundreds of thousands of distinct CDR3 sequences, with 30% to 40% found just once. V lost 0 bases and J lost 3, with 9 bases in between. The CDR3 covers 15 residues. Germline V gene lookup returns CDR1 MGHRA and CDR2 YSYEKL. This clonotype was found many times. The chain links TRBV4-1 to TRBJ1-5, with D maybe TRBD1 (6 bases). The TCR originated in a middle-aged woman with Graves' hyperthyroidism. Sequencing was done on a sample of blood. CDR3 sequence reads: CASSQDGQYNQPQHF. The CDR3 DNA is TGCGCCAGCAGCCAAGATGGACAGTACAATCAGCCCCAGCATTTT.